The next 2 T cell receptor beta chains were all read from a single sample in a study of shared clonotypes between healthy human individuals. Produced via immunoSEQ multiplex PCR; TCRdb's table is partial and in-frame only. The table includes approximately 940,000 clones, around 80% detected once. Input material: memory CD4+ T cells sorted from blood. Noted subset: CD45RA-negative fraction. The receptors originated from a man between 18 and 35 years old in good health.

The CDR3 bases are TGTGCCAGCAGTACGGGACAGAACTATGGCTACACCTTC. Encoded protein: CASSTGQNYGYTF. The chain links TRBV6-5 to TRBJ1-2; 7 bases are a match to TRBD1. Germline V gives CDR1 MNHEY, CDR2 SVGAGI. The CDR3 contains 13 residues. Unmatched junction bases numbered 2, after V lost 5 bases and J lost 2 bases.

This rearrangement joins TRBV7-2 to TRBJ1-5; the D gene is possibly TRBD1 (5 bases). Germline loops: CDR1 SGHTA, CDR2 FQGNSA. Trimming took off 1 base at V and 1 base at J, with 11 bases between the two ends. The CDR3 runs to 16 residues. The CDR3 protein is CASSLGVGVSNQPQHF. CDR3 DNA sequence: TGTGCCAGCAGCTTAGGGGTGGGGGTAAGCAATCAGCCCCAGCATTTT.